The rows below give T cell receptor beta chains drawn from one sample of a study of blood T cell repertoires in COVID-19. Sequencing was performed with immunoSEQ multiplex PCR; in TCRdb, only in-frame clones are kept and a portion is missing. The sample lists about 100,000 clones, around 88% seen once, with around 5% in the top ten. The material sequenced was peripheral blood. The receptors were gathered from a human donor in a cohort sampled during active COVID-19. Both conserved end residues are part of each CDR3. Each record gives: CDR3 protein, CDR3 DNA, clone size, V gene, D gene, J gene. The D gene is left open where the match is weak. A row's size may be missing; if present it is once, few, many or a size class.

CASSLLAGTYNEQFF | TGTGCCAGCAGCTTGCTAGCGGGAACCTACAATGAGCAGTTCTTC | - | TRBV11-2 | TRBD2 | TRBJ2-1
CASSPVLRGGNTIYF | TGCGCCAGCAGCCCCGTGCTGCGAGGTGGAAACACCATATATTTT | - | TRBV5-1 | - | TRBJ1-3
CASSQRFEALAPLHF | TGCGCCAGCAGCCAACGTTTCGAGGCTTTGGCACCCCTCCACTTT | few | TRBV4-1 | - | TRBJ1-6
CASSTIAGVGTDTQYF | TGCGCCAGCAGCACTATAGCGGGCGTTGGCACAGATACGCAGTATTTT | once | TRBV5-1 | TRBD2 | TRBJ2-3
CASSLAPSGRRATQYF | TGTGCCAGCAGCTTAGCGCCTAGCGGGAGGAGAGCGACCCAGTACTTC | - | TRBV7-9 | TRBD2 | TRBJ2-5
CASSRTDSLNTEAFF | TGCGCCAGCAGCCGAACGGACAGTTTGAACACTGAAGCTTTCTTT | - | TRBV4-1 | - | TRBJ1-1
CASNIPGQGVGETQYF | TGTGCCAGCAACATTCCGGGACAGGGGGTCGGGGAGACCCAGTACTTC | - | TRBV28 | TRBD1 | TRBJ2-5
CASSIVSIGELFF | TGTGCCAGTAGTATAGTTAGCATCGGGGAGCTGTTTTTT | - | TRBV19 | - | TRBJ2-2
CASTFPGGMAEQYF | TGTGCCAGCACCTTCCCAGGGGGCATGGCAGAGCAGTACTTC | - | TRBV28 | TRBD1 | TRBJ2-7
CASSPPAGRARNEQFF | TGTGCCAGCTCACCACCGGCCGGGAGGGCCCGCAATGAGCAGTTCTTC | - | TRBV18 | TRBD2 | TRBJ2-1
CASRDRALEQYF | TGTGCCAGCAGGGACAGGGCCCTCGAGCAGTACTTC | - | TRBV2 | TRBD1 | TRBJ2-7
CASSYRGLGENEQFF | TGTGCCAGCAGTTACCGAGGACTAGGAGAAAATGAGCAGTTCTTC | - | TRBV6-5 | TRBD2 | TRBJ2-1
CASSLGGQGARDYGYTF | TGTGCCAGCAGTTTAGGGGGACAGGGGGCGCGGGACTATGGCTACACCTTC | few | TRBV27 | TRBD1 | TRBJ1-2
CASSRGTSGSTDTQYF | TGTGCCAGCAGTCGAGGGACTAGCGGGAGCACAGATACGCAGTATTTT | - | TRBV6-6 | TRBD2 | TRBJ2-3
CASSITPGQNYEQYF | TGTGCCAGCAGCATCACGCCGGGACAGAACTACGAGCAGTACTTC | - | TRBV11-2 | TRBD1 | TRBJ2-7
CASSLGGRAETQYF | TGTGCCAGCAGCTTAGGGGGGAGGGCTGAGACCCAGTACTTC | - | TRBV7-8 | TRBD2 | TRBJ2-5
CASSEAGQNEKLFF | TGCGCCAGCAGTGAGGCGGGACAGAATGAAAAACTGTTTTTT | - | TRBV10-1 | TRBD1 | TRBJ1-4
CAWSPGARTEAFF | TGTGCCTGGAGTCCAGGGGCGCGGACTGAAGCTTTCTTT | - | TRBV30 | - | TRBJ1-1
CASSRQGTGNTIYF | TGTGCCAGCAGCAGACAGGGGACTGGAAACACCATATATTTT | - | TRBV5-4 | TRBD1 | TRBJ1-3
CASRAGGLVPTQYF | TGTGCCAGCAGAGCGGGAGGCCTAGTTCCGACCCAGTACTTC | once | TRBV6-5 | TRBD2 | TRBJ2-5
CASSEWGGHGYTF | TGTGCCAGCAGTGAGTGGGGGGGCCATGGCTACACCTTC | once | TRBV6-1 | - | TRBJ1-2
CASSPIAGGPGSYEQYF | TGTGCCAGCAGTCCAATAGCGGGAGGGCCGGGATCCTACGAGCAGTACTTC | - | TRBV27 | TRBD2 | TRBJ2-7
CASSPPSVANEQFF | TGTGCCAGCTCACCACCCTCAGTGGCTAATGAGCAGTTCTTC | - | TRBV18 | - | TRBJ2-1
CASSGTSGRFSIKNIQYF | TGTGCCAGCAGTGGGACTAGCGGGAGGTTTTCGATCAAAAACATTCAGTACTTC | - | TRBV28 | TRBD2 | TRBJ2-4
CASRKGQGGNSPLHF | TGTGCCAGCAGAAAGGGACAGGGGGGAAATTCACCCCTCCACTTT | few | TRBV6-5 | TRBD1 | TRBJ1-6
CASSPPSGSLGEQYF | TGTGCCAGCTCACCACCAAGCGGGAGTTTGGGCGAGCAGTACTTC | - | TRBV18 | TRBD2 | TRBJ2-7
CASSPRTLNTGELFF | TGTGCCAGCAGCCCCCGGACTCTTAACACCGGGGAGCTGTTTTTT | once | TRBV7-3 | - | TRBJ2-2
CASSKGLAGDNEQFF | TGTGCCAGCAGCAAGGGACTAGCGGGAGACAATGAGCAGTTCTTC | - | TRBV21-1 | - | TRBJ2-1
CASSPRTGKLFF | TGTGCCAGCTCACCACGTACCGGGAAACTGTTTTTT | - | TRBV18 | - | TRBJ1-4
CASSPPGRGGNQPQHF | TGTGCCAGTAGTCCCCCGGGCAGGGGGGGCAATCAGCCCCAGCATTTT | few | TRBV19 | TRBD1 | TRBJ1-5
CASSFATGREQYF | TGTGCCAGCAGTTTTGCGACAGGGCGGGAGCAGTACTTC | few | TRBV12-3/TRBV12-4 | TRBD1 | TRBJ2-7
CASSPGGSNQPQHF | TGTGCCAGCAGCCCAGGGGGCAGCAATCAGCCCCAGCATTTT | - | TRBV6-5 | TRBD1 | TRBJ1-5
CASSLEREYEQYF | TGCGCCAGCAGCTTGGAGCGGGAGTACGAGCAGTACTTC | - | TRBV5-1 | TRBD2 | TRBJ2-7
CASSRDTSSYEQYF | TGCGCCAGCAGCCGGGACACCTCCTCCTACGAGCAGTACTTC | - | TRBV5-1 | - | TRBJ2-7
CAWSAGVRNQPQHF | TGTGCCTGGAGTGCAGGGGTACGCAATCAGCCCCAGCATTTT | - | TRBV30 | - | TRBJ1-5
CASSDGTPLDEQYF | TGTGCCAGCAGCGACGGGACTCCCCTTGACGAGCAGTACTTC | - | TRBV9 | - | TRBJ2-7
CASSPPDRGNEQFF | TGTGCCAGCAGCCCTCCCGACAGGGGTAATGAGCAGTTCTTC | - | TRBV7-9 | TRBD1 | TRBJ2-1
CSGGQGRSEAEAFF | TGCAGCGGGGGACAGGGAAGGAGTGAGGCTGAAGCTTTCTTT | - | TRBV29-1 | TRBD1 | TRBJ1-1
CATSDPTSYNEQFF | TGTGCCACCAGTGACCCAACATCCTACAATGAGCAGTTCTTC | - | TRBV24-1 | - | TRBJ2-1
CASSLGLAGPFYEQFF | TGTGCCAGCAGCCTTGGACTGGCCGGACCTTTCTATGAGCAGTTCTTC | - | TRBV14 | - | TRBJ2-1
CASSQRREGRTDTQYF | TGCGCCAGCAGCCAAAGGAGGGAGGGCCGCACAGATACGCAGTATTTT | - | TRBV4-1 | TRBD2 | TRBJ2-3
CAWSAIAGAGRYSEQFF | TGTGCCTGGAGTGCGATAGCGGGAGCGGGGAGGTATAGTGAGCAGTTCTTC | - | TRBV30 | TRBD2 | TRBJ2-1
CASGTKWAGDTDTQYF | TGTGCCAGCGGGACGAAGTGGGCGGGAGACACAGATACGCAGTATTTT | many | TRBV6-6 | TRBD2 | TRBJ2-3
CASTPDRVPGELFF | TGTGCCAGCACCCCCGACAGGGTTCCCGGGGAGCTGTTTTTT | - | TRBV2 | TRBD1 | TRBJ2-2
CASSMTSGSYNEQFF | TGTGCCAGTAGTATGACTAGCGGGAGCTACAATGAGCAGTTCTTC | - | TRBV19 | TRBD2 | TRBJ2-1
CASSTQGGSNEQFF | TGCGCCAGCAGCACCCAGGGAGGGAGTAATGAGCAGTTCTTC | once | TRBV5-1 | TRBD2 | TRBJ2-1
CASSGTGTGVGETQYF | TGTGCCAGCAGTGGGACCGGGACAGGGGTGGGGGAGACCCAGTACTTC | - | TRBV6-1 | TRBD1 | TRBJ2-5
CASSQAGRSTGGAKNIQYF | TGCGCCAGCAGCCAAGCGGGACGCTCCACGGGGGGGGCCAAAAACATTCAGTACTTC | - | TRBV4-1 | TRBD2 | TRBJ2-4
CSAYIGQGLAGELFF | TGCAGCGCATATATTGGACAGGGGCTCGCCGGGGAGCTGTTTTTT | - | TRBV29-1 | TRBD1 | TRBJ2-2
CASSFLAPSGQGGFF | TGTGCCAGCAGCTTTCTCGCACCTTCCGGACAGGGCGGTTTCTTT | - | TRBV7-9 | TRBD1 | TRBJ1-1
CASEPRDKFSQFF | TGTGCAAGCGAACCCCGCGATAAGTTTTCGCAGTTCTTC | - | TRBV12-2 | - | TRBJ2-1
CASSFPTENEKLFF | TGTGCCAGCAGTTTCCCGACAGAGAATGAAAAACTGTTTTTT | - | TRBV28 | - | TRBJ1-4
CTSSRTLQKNTEAFF | TGCACCAGCAGCCGGACACTGCAAAAGAACACTGAAGCTTTCTTT | - | TRBV1 | - | TRBJ1-1
CASSQWTGGSDEQFF | TGTGCCAGCAGCCAATGGACGGGAGGGTCCGATGAGCAGTTCTTC | - | TRBV14 | TRBD2 | TRBJ2-1
CASSLDRGQAFF | TGTGCCAGCAGCTTAGACAGGGGGCAGGCTTTCTTT | - | TRBV7-2 | TRBD1 | TRBJ1-1
CASSSRGPGPADTQYF | TGTGCCAGCAGTAGCAGGGGGCCGGGTCCCGCAGATACGCAGTATTTT | - | TRBV6-2/TRBV6-3 | TRBD1 | TRBJ2-3
CASSSQGWAPLHF | TGTGCCAGCAGTTCACAGGGGTGGGCACCCCTCCACTTT | - | TRBV6-5 | TRBD1 | TRBJ1-6
CASSPGQSGSWGYEQYF | TGTGCCAGCAGCCCGGGACAGTCGGGGTCGTGGGGCTACGAGCAGTACTTC | - | TRBV3-1/TRBV3-2 | TRBD1 | TRBJ2-7
CASSQVSEIAIYF | TGTGCCAGCAGCCAAGTATCCGAGATCGCCATATATTTT | once | TRBV14 | - | TRBJ1-3
CASSLSSGNTIYF | TGTGCCAGCAGCCTGAGTTCTGGAAACACCATATATTTT | - | TRBV7-9 | - | TRBJ1-3